This TCR beta chain comes out of a study of sequential checkpoint blockade in melanoma. Overall study context: First-line arms were nivolumab then ipilimumab, or the reverse, randomized 1:1. Both treatment sequences were followed by maintenance nivolumab.

V was shortened by 2 bases and J by 7 bases, with 12 bases between the two germline ends. The CDR3 totals 12 residues. CDR1 is SQVTM and CDR2 is ANQGSEA in the germline V gene. Regarding treatment: randomized to nivolumab then ipilimumab (arm A) or the reverse (arm B). TCRdb's table, derived via immunoSEQ multiplex PCR, lists solely in-frame clones and lacks some. Of roughly 30,000 clones listed, 75% to 85% are singletons. The chain has TRBV29-1 and TRBJ2-7; D may be TRBD2 (5 bases). The sequenced sample was CD8+ T cells sorted from blood (inferred from file names), obtained from a patient given nivolumab and ipilimumab in sequence. The TCR sequence derives from a human donor with melanoma. CDR3 sequence (DNA): TGCAGCGTTGAACTCGGAGGTAGGGAGCAGTACTTC. Protein: CSVELGGREQYF.